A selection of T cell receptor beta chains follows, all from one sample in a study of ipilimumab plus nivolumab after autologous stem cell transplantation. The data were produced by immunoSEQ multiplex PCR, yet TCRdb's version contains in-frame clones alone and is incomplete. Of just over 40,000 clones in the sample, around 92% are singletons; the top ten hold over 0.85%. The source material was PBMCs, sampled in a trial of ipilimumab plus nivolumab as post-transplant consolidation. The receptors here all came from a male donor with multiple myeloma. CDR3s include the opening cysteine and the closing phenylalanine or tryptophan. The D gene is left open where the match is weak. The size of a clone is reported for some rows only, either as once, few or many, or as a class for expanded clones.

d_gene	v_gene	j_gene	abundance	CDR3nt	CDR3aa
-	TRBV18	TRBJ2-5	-	TGTGCCAGCTCACCACCCATCCAGGGGGAGACCCAGTACTTC	CASSPPIQGETQYF
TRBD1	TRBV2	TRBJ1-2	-	TGTGCCAGGGGGTCGGAGGGGGCCTATGGCTACACCTTC	CARGSEGAYGYTF
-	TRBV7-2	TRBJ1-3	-	TGTGCCAGCAGCTTATTTAGTAACAGCTTTGACCCTGGAAACACCATATATTTT	CASSLFSNSFDPGNTIYF
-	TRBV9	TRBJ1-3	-	TGTGCCAGCAGCGTAGCGGACGTCTCTGGAAACACCATATATTTT	CASSVADVSGNTIYF
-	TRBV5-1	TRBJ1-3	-	TGCGCCAGCAGCTTGGTGGCAGGGAACGGAAACACCATATATTTT	CASSLVAGNGNTIYF
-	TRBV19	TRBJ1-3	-	TGTGCCAGTAACCGTTTTGGCTCTGGAAACACCATATATTTT	CASNRFGSGNTIYF
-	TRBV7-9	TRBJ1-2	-	TGTGCCAGCAGCTCAGGGACCTATGGCTACACCTTC	CASSSGTYGYTF
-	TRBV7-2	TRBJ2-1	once	TGTGCCAGCAGCTTTGCAAGGAGCTCCTACAATGAGCAGTTCTTC	CASSFARSSYNEQFF
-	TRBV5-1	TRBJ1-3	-	TGCGCCAGCGCCTCATGGGGGGGTGGAAACACCATATATTTT	CASASWGGGNTIYF
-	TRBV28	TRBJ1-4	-	TGTGCCAGCAGTTTTGCTCCTTCGACAGTCACAACTAATGAAAAACTGTTTTTT	CASSFAPSTVTTNEKLFF
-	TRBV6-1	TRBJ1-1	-	TGTGCCAGCAGTGTCGCGAGAGGGGCTGAAGCTTTCTTT	CASSVARGAEAFF
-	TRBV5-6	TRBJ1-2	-	TGTGCCAGCAGCGTCGGGGGCGGCTACACCTTC	CASSVGGGYTF
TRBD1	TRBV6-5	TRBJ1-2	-	TGTGCCAGCAGGGCCGGACAGGCGATTAACTATGGCTACACCTTC	CASRAGQAINYGYTF
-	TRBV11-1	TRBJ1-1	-	TGTGCCAGCAGACTTTGGAGTCAGGGCATGAACACTGAAGCTTTCTTT	CASRLWSQGMNTEAFF
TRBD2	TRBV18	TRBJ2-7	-	TGTGCCAGCTCCCCCGGACTAGCGGGAGTCTACGAGCAGTACTTC	CASSPGLAGVYEQYF
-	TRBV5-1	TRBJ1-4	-	TGCGCCAGCAGCTTGTGGGGGGGCCTTAATGAAAAACTGTTTTTT	CASSLWGGLNEKLFF
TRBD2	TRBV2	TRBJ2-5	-	TGTGCCAGCAGTGGGACTAGCGTGGAGACCCAGTACTTC	CASSGTSVETQYF
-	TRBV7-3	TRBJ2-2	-	TGTGCCAGCAGCTTAGCGGCGAACACCGGGGAGCTGTTTTTT	CASSLAANTGELFF
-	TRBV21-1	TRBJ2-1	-	TGTGCCAGCACGTACCCCACGGGACAGGGCATCAATGAGCAGTTCTTC	CASTYPTGQGINEQFF
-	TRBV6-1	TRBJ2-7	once	TGTGCCAGCAGTGAAGTTCGAGACTACGAGCAGTACTTC	CASSEVRDYEQYF
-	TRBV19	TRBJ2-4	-	TGTGCCAGTAGTATCTTCCCCGCCGGGACCCACGGGAACATTCAGTACTTC	CASSIFPAGTHGNIQYF
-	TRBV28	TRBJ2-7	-	TGTGCCAGCAGCCCTACAGGAAAGTGGGGCTACGAGCAGTACTTC	CASSPTGKWGYEQYF
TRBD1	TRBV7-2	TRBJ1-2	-	TGTGCCAGCAGCCTCGGACAGGTCTATGGCTACACCTTC	CASSLGQVYGYTF
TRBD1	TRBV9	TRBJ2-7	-	TGTGCCAGCAGCGGGGGAGACAGGGGGCCGGAGTCCTACGAGCAGTACTTC	CASSGGDRGPESYEQYF
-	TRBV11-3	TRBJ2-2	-	TGTGCCAGCAGCGACCCCCGAACAGGGTGGGGCACCGGGGAGCTGTTTTTT	CASSDPRTGWGTGELFF
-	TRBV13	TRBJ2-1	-	TGTGCCAGCAGCTTGCGGGGGCCGAGCTCCTACAATGAGCAGTTCTTC	CASSLRGPSSYNEQFF
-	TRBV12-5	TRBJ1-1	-	TGTGCTAGTGGTCCGGGAGTCCCGGGGTCTGAAGCTTTCTTT	CASGPGVPGSEAFF
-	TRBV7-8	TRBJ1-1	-	TGTGCCAGCAGCGGACGCCAGGGTTACCCCGAAGCTTTCTTT	CASSGRQGYPEAFF
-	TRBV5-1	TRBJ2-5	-	TGCGCCAGCAGCTTTCAGGCCCCGGAGACCCAGTACTTC	CASSFQAPETQYF
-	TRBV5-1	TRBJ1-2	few	TGCGCCAGCAGTTCGGGGGCTCAGGATGGCTACACCTTC	CASSSGAQDGYTF
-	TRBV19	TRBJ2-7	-	TGTGCCAGTAGTACCAACCAGGGGTACGAGCAGTACTTC	CASSTNQGYEQYF
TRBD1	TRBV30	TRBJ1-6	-	TGTGCCTGGAGGGGGACAGCTAATTCACCCCTCCACTTT	CAWRGTANSPLHF
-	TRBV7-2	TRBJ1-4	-	TGTGCCAGCAGCCCAGGGCCAGCTAGAAATGAAAAACTGTTTTTT	CASSPGPARNEKLFF
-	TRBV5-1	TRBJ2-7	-	TGCGCCAGCAGCTTGGGAGTCACGAGCTCCTACGAGCAGTACTTC	CASSLGVTSSYEQYF
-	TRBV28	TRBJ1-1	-	TGTGCCAGCAGTTCTGACAGGTATCTTGCCACTGAAGCTTTCTTT	CASSSDRYLATEAFF
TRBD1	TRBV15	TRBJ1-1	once	TGTGCCACCAGCAGAGATCGACAGGGGAACACTGAAGCTTTCTTT	CATSRDRQGNTEAFF